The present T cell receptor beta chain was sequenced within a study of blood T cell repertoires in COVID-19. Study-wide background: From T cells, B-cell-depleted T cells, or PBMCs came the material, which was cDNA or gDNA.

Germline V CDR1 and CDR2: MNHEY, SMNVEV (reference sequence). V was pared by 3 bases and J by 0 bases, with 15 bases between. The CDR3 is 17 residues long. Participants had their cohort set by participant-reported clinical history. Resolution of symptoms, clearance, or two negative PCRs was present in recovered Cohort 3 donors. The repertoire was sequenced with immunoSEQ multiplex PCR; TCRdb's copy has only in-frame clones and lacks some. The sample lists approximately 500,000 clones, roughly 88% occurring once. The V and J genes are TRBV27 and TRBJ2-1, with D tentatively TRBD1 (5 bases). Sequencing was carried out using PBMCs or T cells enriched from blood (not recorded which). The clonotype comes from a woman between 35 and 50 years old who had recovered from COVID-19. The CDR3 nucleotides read TGTGCCAGCAGTTTTCAGACAGCCCGACTCTCCTACAATGAGCAGTTCTTC. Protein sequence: CASSFQTARLSYNEQFF.